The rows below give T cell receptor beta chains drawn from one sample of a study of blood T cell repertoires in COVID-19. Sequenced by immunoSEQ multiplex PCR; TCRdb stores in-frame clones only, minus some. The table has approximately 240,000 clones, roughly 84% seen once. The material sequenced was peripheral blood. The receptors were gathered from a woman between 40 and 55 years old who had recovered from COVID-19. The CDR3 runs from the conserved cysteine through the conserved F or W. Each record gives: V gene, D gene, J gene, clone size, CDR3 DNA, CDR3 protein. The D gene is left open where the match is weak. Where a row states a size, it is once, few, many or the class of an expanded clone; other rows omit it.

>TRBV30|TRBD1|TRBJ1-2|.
TGTGCCTGGAGCCCGGACAGGGGAATCTATGGCTACACCTTC
CAWSPDRGIYGYTF
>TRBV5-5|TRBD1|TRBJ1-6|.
TGTGCCAGCAGCTTGGGGACAGGGGTGAATAATTCACCCCTCCACTTT
CASSLGTGVNNSPLHF
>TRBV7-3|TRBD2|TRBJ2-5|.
TGTGCCAGCAGCTTAGGACTAGCGGGGAACGGGCAAGAGACCCAGTACTTC
CASSLGLAGNGQETQYF
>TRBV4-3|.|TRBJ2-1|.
TGCGCCAGCAGCCAAGATCTTAGCGGAGACTACAATGAGCAGTTCTTC
CASSQDLSGDYNEQFF
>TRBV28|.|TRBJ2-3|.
TGTGCCAGCAGTTTAGCCGGACAGAGCACAGATACGCAGTATTTT
CASSLAGQSTDTQYF
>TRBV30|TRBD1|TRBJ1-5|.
TGTGCCTGGAGTAAACCTCCCGGGACAGGGGGCGTTTTAAATCAGCCCCAGCATTTT
CAWSKPPGTGGVLNQPQHF
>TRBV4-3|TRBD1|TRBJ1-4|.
TGCGCCAGCAGCCCCGGACAGGGGGTTGAAAAACTGTTTTTT
CASSPGQGVEKLFF
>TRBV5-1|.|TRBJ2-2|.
TGCGCCAGCAGCTTGAGTTGGCCCGGGGAGCTGTTTTTT
CASSLSWPGELFF
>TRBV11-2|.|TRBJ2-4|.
TGTGCCAGCAGCTTTTTGCTAGCTGGAAACATTCAGTACTTC
CASSFLLAGNIQYF
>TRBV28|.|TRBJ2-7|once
TGTGCCAGCAGATCAGGGTTCGGCTACGAGCAGTACTTC
CASRSGFGYEQYF
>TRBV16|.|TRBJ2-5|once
TGTGCCAGCAGCCAATGGGACTCCGGAGGGAGAGAGACCCAGTACTTC
CASSQWDSGGRETQYF
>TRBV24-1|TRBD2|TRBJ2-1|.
TGTGCCACCAGTGCCGCCGGGACTAGATACAATGAGCAGTTCTTC
CATSAAGTRYNEQFF
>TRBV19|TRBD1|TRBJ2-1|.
TGTGCCAGTAGTATAATGGGACAGGGGCGAAATGAGCAGTTCTTC
CASSIMGQGRNEQFF
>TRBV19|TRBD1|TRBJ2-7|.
TGTGCCAGTAGCTGGGACAGGCAAAGCTCCTACGAGCAGTACTTC
CASSWDRQSSYEQYF
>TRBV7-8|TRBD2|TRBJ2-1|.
TGTGCCAGCAGATATGGGCGGGGGGCCTACAATGAGCAGTTCTTC
CASRYGRGAYNEQFF
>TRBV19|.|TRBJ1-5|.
TGTGCCAGTAGTATAGGTGGCACCACCAATCAGCCCCAGCATTTT
CASSIGGTTNQPQHF
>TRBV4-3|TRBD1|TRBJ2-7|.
TGCGCCAGCAGCCAAGAGGGACAGCCTACCTACGAGCAGTACTTC
CASSQEGQPTYEQYF
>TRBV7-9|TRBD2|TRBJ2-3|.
TGTGCCAGCAGCGCTAGCGGGAGGACAGATACGCAGTATTTT
CASSASGRTDTQYF
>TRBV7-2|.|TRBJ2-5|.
TGTGCCGGCCTTTACTCGGGGCAAGAGACCCAGTACTTC
CAGLYSGQETQYF
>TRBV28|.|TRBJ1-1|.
TGTGCCAGCAGTCCCCCCTTGGGGGCAGGCACTGAAGCTTTCTTT
CASSPPLGAGTEAFF
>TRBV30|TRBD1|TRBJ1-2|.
TGTGCCTGGGGTGTACACGGAGGGGGCCGCGGCTACACCTTC
CAWGVHGGGRGYTF
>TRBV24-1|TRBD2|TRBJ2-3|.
TGTGCCACCGCGGGGGGACGGACAGATACGCAGTATTTT
CATAGGRTDTQYF
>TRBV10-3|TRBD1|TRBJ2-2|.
TGTGCCATCAGCGGCGGACAGGGGGCGAACACCGGGGAGCTGTTTTTT
CAISGGQGANTGELFF
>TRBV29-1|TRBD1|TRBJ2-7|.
TGCAGCGGGGGACAGGCCTCCTACGAGCAGTACTTC
CSGGQASYEQYF
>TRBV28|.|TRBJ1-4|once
TGTGCCAGCACCACCCCCTGGGGGTTAGGGGGACATGAAAAACTGTTTTTT
CASTTPWGLGGHEKLFF
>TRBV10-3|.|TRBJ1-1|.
TGTGCCATCAGTGAGAGGCAGGGTGGGACTGAAGCTTTCTTT
CAISERQGGTEAFF
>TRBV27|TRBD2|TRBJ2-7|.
TGTGCCAGCAGTCCCCGAGGTGCGGGGGGGCGATACGAGCAGTACTTC
CASSPRGAGGRYEQYF
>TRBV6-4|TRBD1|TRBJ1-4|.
TGTGCCAGCAGTGACCGAGGGGGACAGGGTCGTGAAAAACTGTTTTTT
CASSDRGGQGREKLFF
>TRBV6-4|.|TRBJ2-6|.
TGTGCCAGCAGTGCCTTCTCTGGGGCCAACGTCCTGACTTTC
CASSAFSGANVLTF
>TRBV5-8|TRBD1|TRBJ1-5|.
TGTGCCAGCAGCGGGACAGGGGGCCAGCCCCAGCATTTT
CASSGTGGQPQHF
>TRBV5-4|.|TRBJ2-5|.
TGTGCCAGCAGCTCACCGGGACTGGAGGAGACCCAGTACTTC
CASSSPGLEETQYF
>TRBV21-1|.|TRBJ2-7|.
TGTGCCAGCAGCGCGAACATAGCGGGAGTTTACGAGCAGTACTTC
CASSANIAGVYEQYF
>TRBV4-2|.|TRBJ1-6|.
TGTGCCAGCAGCCAAGAGACAGCAATTAATTCACCCCTCCACTTT
CASSQETAINSPLHF
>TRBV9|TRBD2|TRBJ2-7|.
TGTGCCAGCAGCGTAGGACTAGCGGGGGTCGAGCAGTACTTC
CASSVGLAGVEQYF
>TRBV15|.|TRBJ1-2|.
TGTGCCACCAGCAGAGGAAAAAACAGGGCCAACTATGGCTACACCTTC
CATSRGKNRANYGYTF
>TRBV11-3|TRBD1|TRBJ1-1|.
TGTGCCAGCAGCACGGGACAGAAGAACACTGAAGCTTTCTTT
CASSTGQKNTEAFF
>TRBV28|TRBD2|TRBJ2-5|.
TGTGCCAGCAGTCCCTCGGGGGGGTTGACCCAGTACTTC
CASSPSGGLTQYF
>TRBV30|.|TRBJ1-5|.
TGTGCCTGGAGTGTACATGAGGATCAGCCCCAGCATTTT
CAWSVHEDQPQHF
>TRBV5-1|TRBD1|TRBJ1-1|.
TGCGCCAGCAGCTTGGGGGACAGGGACAGGACTGAAGCTTTCTTT
CASSLGDRDRTEAFF
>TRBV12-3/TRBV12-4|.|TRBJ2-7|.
TGTGCCAGCAGTCTCACAGCAGGGGCCGAGCAGTACTTC
CASSLTAGAEQYF
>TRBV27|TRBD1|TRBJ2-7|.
TGTGCCAGCAGTTCGACAGGGTCCGCGGCCGAGCAGTACTTC
CASSSTGSAAEQYF
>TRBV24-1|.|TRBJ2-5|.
TGTGCCACCAGTGCCGGAGGAGGGAGGACCCAAGAGACCCAGTACTTC
CATSAGGGRTQETQYF
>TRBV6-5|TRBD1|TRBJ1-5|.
TGTGCCAGCATGGCGACAGGGAGCAATCAGCCCCAGCATTTT
CASMATGSNQPQHF
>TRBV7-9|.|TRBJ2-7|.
TGTGCCAGCAGCCGGGAATCCTACGAGCAGTACTTC
CASSRESYEQYF
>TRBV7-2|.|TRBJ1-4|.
TGTGCCAGCAGCTTAGCGAGAGGAGGGAAACTGTTTTTT
CASSLARGGKLFF
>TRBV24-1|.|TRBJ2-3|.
TGTGCCACCAGTGATCCATACAGTAGAGATACGCAGTATTTT
CATSDPYSRDTQYF
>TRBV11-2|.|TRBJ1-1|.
TGTGCCAGCAGCTCCCAGGGACTTGCTTACACTGAAGCTTTCTTT
CASSSQGLAYTEAFF
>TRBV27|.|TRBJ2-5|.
TGTGCCAGCAGCCGAACGACTAGTTCTCGCGAGACCCAGTACTTC
CASSRTTSSRETQYF
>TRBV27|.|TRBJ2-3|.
TGTGCCAGCAGGTTTCTGACTGCGGGCACAGATACGCAGTATTTT
CASRFLTAGTDTQYF
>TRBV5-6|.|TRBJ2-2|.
TGTGCCAGCAGCTCCCGGGACACGAACACCGGGGAGCTGTTTTTT
CASSSRDTNTGELFF
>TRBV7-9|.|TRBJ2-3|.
TGTGCCAGCAGCTCCCTAGGGGGTCTAGCGGGCACAGATACGCAGTATTTT
CASSSLGGLAGTDTQYF
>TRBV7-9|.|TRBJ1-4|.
TGTGCCAGCAGCTTAGATGGGGGCGCAGAGGAAAAACTGTTTTTT
CASSLDGGAEEKLFF
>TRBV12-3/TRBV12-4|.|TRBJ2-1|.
TGTGCCAGCAGTCCCCGCAATGAGCAGTTCTTC
CASSPRNEQFF